One and the same sample provided the 17 T cell receptor beta chains below, sequenced in a study of blood T cells in healthy people across ages. Primed by a sample-barcoded 5' primer and a J-beta primer mix, a second PCR proceeded for 7 to 11 cycles. TCRdb re-called the 5' RACE reads with MiXCR, one entry per CDR3 protein. This sample carries around 820,000 distinct CDR3 sequences, just under 25% of them seen once, and the ten largest clones take under 4.5%. This sample was shared with a second study, whose subject was T cells of mothers and their children.

The specimen was blood. These TCRs come from a boy aged 5-17 years in good health.

V gene TRBV5-6 combines with J gene TRBJ2-5; D is undetermined. The J call may be in error: the DNA end matches TRBJ2-7 better. CDR3 size: 13 residues. CDR1 is SGHDT, CDR2 YYEEEE, per germline. In DNA form, the CDR3 reads TGTGCCAGCAGCTTGACGGACGGCTACGAGCAGTACTTC. Its protein product is CASSLTDGYEQYF.

This clonotype was found many times. The J gene is TRBJ2-5, the V gene TRBV7-8; 10 nucleotides align to TRBD2. V dropped 3 bases and J dropped 5; count of bases not matched to a gene: 6. The germline V gene encodes CDR1 SGHVS and CDR2 FQNEAQ. This CDR3 has 15 amino acids. CDR3 DNA: TGTGCCAGCAGCTTCCCGGGACTAGCGATGGAGACCCAGTACTTC. Protein product: CASSFPGLAMETQYF. Full variable domain (outside the CDR3, taken from reference TRBV7-8 and TRBJ2-5): GAGVSQSPRYKVAKRGQDVALRCDPISGHVSLFWYQQALGQGPEFLTYFQNEAQLDKSGLPSDRFFAERPEGSVSTLKIQRTQQEDSAVYLCASSFPGLAMETQYFGPGTRLLVL.

This clonotype was detected only a few times. The chain carries TRBV4-1 and TRBJ2-1; 8 bases align to TRBD1. The CDR3 sequence is 16 residues long. V gave up 3 bases and J gave up 6 bases; unmatched junction bases: 10. CDR1 and CDR2 from the germline V gene are MGHRA and YSYEKL. This chain's CDR3 is CASSQVGRGLGNEQFF. The DNA for the CDR3 is TGCGCCAGCAGCCAGGTCGGCAGGGGGCTTGGCAATGAGCAGTTCTTC.

The chain has TRBV7-9 and TRBJ2-1; TRBD1 aligns across 7 bases. The CDR3 is 15 residues long. Looked up from germline, CDR1 is SEHNR and CDR2 is FQNEAQ (reference sequence). V shed 5 bases, J shed 5 bases, and the junction held 9 bases outside the gene matches. The CDR3 loop is CASSPPGQPNNEQFF. The CDR3 DNA reads TGTGCCAGCAGCCCACCGGGACAGCCTAACAATGAGCAGTTCTTC.

The chain couples TRBV7-2 to TRBJ2-5; D is undetermined. CDR1 is SGHTA, CDR2 FQGNSA, per germline. V lost 1 base, J lost 3 bases, and 15 bases lay in between. The CDR3 runs to 16 residues. The CDR3 DNA follows: TGTGCCAGCAGCTTAGGCGCAGGCGGATCGAAAGAGACCCAGTACTTC. The encoded protein is CASSLGAGGSKETQYF.

This clonotype was counted between two and nine times. The chain links TRBV15 to TRBJ2-2; D remains ambiguous. In germline, CDR1 is LNHNV, CDR2 YYDKDF (reference sequence). V was shortened by 0 bases and J by 6 bases, with 14 bases between the two germline ends. The CDR3 runs to 16 residues. CDR3 residues: CATSRDPVLRAGELFF. CDR3 sequence (DNA): TGTGCCACCAGCAGAGATCCTGTACTTCGCGCCGGGGAGCTGTTTTTT.

The sample holds a few counts of this clonotype. This rearrangement joins TRBV28 to TRBJ2-4; 9 bases align to TRBD2. The CDR3 is made up of 16 amino acids. The germline gives CDR1 MDHEN, CDR2 SYDVKM. Trimming took 3 bases from V and 5 from J; bases not matched to a gene: 8. The CDR3 sequence: CASSFSAGGPQNIQYF. The CDR3 DNA reads TGTGCCAGCAGTTTTTCGGCGGGAGGGCCCCAAAACATTCAGTACTTC.

In its sample, this clonotype was seen a few times. The V call is TRBV20-1, the J call TRBJ1-5; D not resolved. Trimming pared 3 bases from V and 2 bases from J, leaving 14 bases between. CDR1 and CDR2 (germline): DFQATT, SNEGSKA (reference sequence). CDR3 size: 15 residues. The CDR3 is CSASSSSSGNQPQHF. CDR3 in DNA: TGCAGTGCTAGTAGCTCGTCCTCGGGCAATCAGCCCCAGCATTTT.

J is TRBJ2-5 and V is TRBV27; the D is unclear. The CDR3 has 13 amino acids. The germline V gene has CDR1 MNHEY and CDR2 SMNVEV (reference sequence). V lost 4 bases, J lost 5 bases, and 11 bases lay in between. The CDR3 here is CASSWIPAETQYF. CDR3 bases: TGTGCCAGCAGTTGGATCCCCGCGGAGACCCAGTACTTC.

The genes are TRBV29-1 and TRBJ2-1; 14 nucleotides agree with TRBD2. The J call is uncertain, as TRBJ2-5 better fits the DNA end. From germline, CDR1 is SQVTM and CDR2 ANQGSEA. CDR3 length: 14 residues. In DNA, the CDR3 is TGCGGCGCTGACGGACTAGCGGGAGGAGAGACCCAGTACTTC. This gives the protein CGADGLAGGETQYF.

Only a few counts were recorded for this clonotype. CDR3 coding DNA: TGTGCCAGCTCACAAGGTGGTCTCGACAGGGCGGTCTACGAGCAGTACTTC. It is translated as CASSQGGLDRAVYEQYF. The genes are TRBV18 and TRBJ2-7; 7 positions match TRBD1. The CDR3 extends over 17 amino acids. J gave up 3 bases and V 4 bases, and 15 bases lay outside the gene matches. In germline, CDR1 is KGHSH, CDR2 LQKENI.

A few counts support this clonotype. The chain employs TRBV5-1 and TRBJ2-5, with D possibly called TRBD1 or TRBD2 (5 bases each). Looked up from germline, CDR1 is SGHRS and CDR2 is YFSETQ. There are 16 residues in the CDR3. V lost 0 bases and J lost 1, with 13 bases in between. CDR3 amino acids: CASSLEVGPSQETQYF. In nucleotides, the CDR3 is TGCGCCAGCAGCTTGGAAGTGGGACCGTCCCAAGAGACCCAGTACTTC.

The rearrangement links TRBV6-2 or TRBV6-3 to TRBJ2-7; D might be TRBD2 (5 bases). CDR1 is MNHEY and CDR2 is SVGEGT in the germline V gene. This CDR3 comprises 14 residues. Trimming stripped 5 bases from V and 2 bases from J, with 13 bases between. The CDR3 protein is CASSPSLRAYEQYF. DNA for the CDR3: TGTGCCAGCAGTCCTTCTTTGAGGGCCTACGAGCAGTACTTC.

This clonotype was detected only a few times. The chain uses TRBV15 and TRBJ2-5; 7 bases align to TRBD1. Germline assignment: CDR1 LNHNV and CDR2 YYDKDF (reference sequence). Unmatched junction bases numbered 9, after V lost 8 bases and J lost 6 bases. The CDR3 runs to 13 residues. The CDR3 loop is CATWVTGTKTQYF. The CDR3 region has the DNA TGTGCCACCTGGGTGACAGGGACGAAGACCCAGTACTTC.

This clonotype has more than one count but fewer than ten. The chain uses TRBV5-1 and TRBJ2-3, with D perhaps TRBD1 or TRBD2 (5 bases each). Germline values: CDR1 SGHRS, CDR2 YFSETQ. The ends were cut back, 0 bases at V and 0 bases at J, with 11 bases in the middle. This CDR3 comprises 16 residues. The CDR3 nucleotides read TGCGCCAGCAGCTTGGAGGGACCGTCTAGCACAGATACGCAGTATTTT. This codes for CASSLEGPSSTDTQYF.

This clonotype was seen a few times. The gene calls are TRBV7-9 and TRBJ2-5; 7 positions agree with TRBD1. The CDR3 totals 14 residues. Trimming removed 7 bases from V and 5 bases from J; junction bases left unmatched: 10. In germline, CDR1 is SEHNR, CDR2 FQNEAQ (reference sequence). The CDR3 DNA reads TGTGCCAGCACCCAAGATCACAGGGGTGAGACCCAGTACTTC. Translation: CASTQDHRGETQYF.

The rearrangement joins TRBV6-1 to TRBJ1-5; a possible D gene is TRBD1 (6 bases). The germline CDR1 and CDR2 sequences are MNHNS and SASEGT. The CDR3 has 14 amino acids. V lost 7 bases to trimming and J lost 5 bases, with 15 bases between them. The CDR3 is CASTEDSTYQPQHF. The CDR3 nucleotides read TGTGCCAGCACCGAGGACAGCACCTATCAGCCCCAGCATTTT.